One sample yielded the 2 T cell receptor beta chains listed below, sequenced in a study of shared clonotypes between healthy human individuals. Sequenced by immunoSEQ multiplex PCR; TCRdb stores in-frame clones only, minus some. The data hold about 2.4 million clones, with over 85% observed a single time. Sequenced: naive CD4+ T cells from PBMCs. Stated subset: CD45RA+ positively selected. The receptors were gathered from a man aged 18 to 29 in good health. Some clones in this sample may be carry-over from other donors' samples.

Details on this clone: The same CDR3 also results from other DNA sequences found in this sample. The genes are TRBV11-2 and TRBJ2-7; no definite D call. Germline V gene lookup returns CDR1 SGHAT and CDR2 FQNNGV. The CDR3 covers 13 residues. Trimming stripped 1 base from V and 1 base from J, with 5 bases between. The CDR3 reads CASSLGGSYEQYF. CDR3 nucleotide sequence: TGTGCCAGCAGCTTAGGGGGATCCTACGAGCAGTACTTC.

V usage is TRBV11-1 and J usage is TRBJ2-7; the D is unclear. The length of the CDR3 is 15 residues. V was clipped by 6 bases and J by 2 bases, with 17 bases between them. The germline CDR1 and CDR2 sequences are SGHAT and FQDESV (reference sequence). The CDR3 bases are TGTGCCAGCAGGTCCCTGACGTTAAGTCCCTACGAGCAGTACTTC. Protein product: CASRSLTLSPYEQYF.